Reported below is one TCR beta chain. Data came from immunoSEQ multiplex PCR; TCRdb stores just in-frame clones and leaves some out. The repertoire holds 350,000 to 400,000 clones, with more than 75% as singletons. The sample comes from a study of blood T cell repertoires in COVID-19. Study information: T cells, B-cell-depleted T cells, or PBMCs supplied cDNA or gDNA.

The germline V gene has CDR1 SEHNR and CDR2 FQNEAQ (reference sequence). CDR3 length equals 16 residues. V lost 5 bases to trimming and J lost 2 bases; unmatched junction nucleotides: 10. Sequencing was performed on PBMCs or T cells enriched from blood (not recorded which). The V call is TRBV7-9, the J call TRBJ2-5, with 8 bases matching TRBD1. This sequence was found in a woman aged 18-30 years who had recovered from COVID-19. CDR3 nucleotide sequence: TGTGCCAGCAGCCAACTCTTGGGGACAGGACAAGAGACCCAGTACTTC. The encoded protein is CASSQLLGTGQETQYF.